These 5 T cell receptor beta chains originate from one sample sequenced in a study of identical twins. One entry per CDR3 protein, called by TCRdb with MiXCR from the 5' RACE reads. The table shows 450,000 or so distinct CDR3 sequences, with 13% to 15% occurring only once. This sample also appeared in a second study, on yellow fever vaccine responses in identical twins.

Sequencing used CD4+ T cells sorted from blood. These receptors all come from a woman younger than 35 in good health.

The gene calls are TRBV7-9 and TRBJ2-1, with 8 bases fitting TRBD1. This CDR3 contains 15 residues. Germline CDR1 and CDR2: SEHNR and FQNEAQ (reference sequence). V gave up 6 bases and J gave up 3 bases; unmatched junction bases: 7. Here the CDR3 DNA reads TGTGCCAGCAGACAAGAGACAGGGGTCTACAATGAGCAGTTCTTC. It specifies CASRQETGVYNEQFF.

This clonotype was seen only a few times. This chain joins TRBV6-5 and TRBJ2-3; the D is unclear. Trimming left V 5 bases short and J 7 bases short, with 10 bases between. Germline assignment: CDR1 MNHEY and CDR2 SVGAGI. The CDR3 loop spans 12 amino acids. The CDR3: CASSQKANTQYF. The CDR3 DNA reads as TGTGCCAGCAGTCAAAAAGCAAATACGCAGTATTTT.

In its sample, this clonotype was seen a few times. This chain connects TRBV10-3 to TRBJ2-7, with D possibly TRBD2 on 6 matching bases. Germline V gene data show CDR1 as ENHRY and CDR2 as SYGVKD. The CDR3 contains 16 residues. The ends were cut back, 4 bases at V and 2 bases at J, with 18 bases in the middle. The CDR3 is CAISARGSGPPYEQYF. In DNA, the CDR3 is TGTGCCATCAGTGCCCGGGGTAGCGGACCACCCTACGAGCAGTACTTC.

This rearrangement joins TRBV6-2 or TRBV6-3 to TRBJ2-7, with D possibly being TRBD2 (6 bases). Germline V gene sequence: CDR1 MNHEY, CDR2 SVGEGT. This CDR3 has 13 residues. Trimming cost V 7 bases and J 4 bases, with 14 bases left between them. CDR3 bases: TGTGCCAGCAAGAGGGCGGGGATTTACGAGCAGTACTTC. It translates to CASKRAGIYEQYF.

The table lists this clonotype with a few counts. The gene calls are TRBV5-1 and TRBJ2-2, with D possibly being TRBD2 (5 bases). The V gene's germline CDR1 is SGHRS and CDR2 YFSETQ. The CDR3 contains 14 residues. V was clipped by 4 bases and J by 1 base, with 8 bases between them. CDR3 loop: CASSADWNTGELFF. In nucleotides, the CDR3 is TGCGCCAGCAGCGCGGACTGGAACACCGGGGAGCTGTTTTTT.